Below, 32 T cell receptor beta chains from the same sample are listed, as sequenced in a study of a mutant IDH1 vaccine in newly diagnosed glioma listed by TCRdb under 2021. The time point label of this sample denotes: week 35, safety follow-up. Each vaccine dose was 300 ug of a 20-mer mutant IDH1 peptide in Montanide, given subcutaneously with topical imiquimod. Receptors were amplified or captured by the immunoSEQ multiplex PCR assay. The immuneACCESS repertoire file appears here via TCRdb, limited to in-frame rearrangements. These files lack a portion of the clones; in checked studies, under half of the deficit traces to unresolved V genes, and the cause of the others is not known. The sample table shows about 54,000 clones, and under 90% are seen once. Over 4% of the sample belongs to the ten largest clones. No cognate antigen is known for these TCRs. The material sequenced was PBMCs, taken from a glioma patient whose treatment included an IDH1 peptide vaccine. All receptors derive from a woman aged 18-29 years with glioma.

This chain links TRBV10-2 with TRBJ2-3; TRBD2 matches at 8 bases. Germline V gene lookup returns CDR1 WSHSY and CDR2 SAAADI. Germline trimming cut 8 bases from V and 4 bases from J; bases unmatched to any gene: 2. The CDR3 sequence is 12 residues long. CDR3 in amino acids: CASRGLADTQYF. CDR3 nucleotides: TGCGCCAGCCGGGGACTAGCAGATACGCAGTATTTT.

V gene TRBV18 combines with J gene TRBJ2-1; a possible D gene is TRBD2 (5 bases). Trimming pared 1 base from V and 8 bases from J, leaving 9 bases between. The germline gives CDR1 KGHSH, CDR2 LQKENI. The CDR3 is made up of 13 amino acids. The CDR3 sequence: CASSPQFGDEQFF. DNA of the CDR3: TGTGCCAGCTCACCACAATTCGGGGATGAGCAGTTCTTC.

The gene calls are TRBV29-1 and TRBJ1-2; D unclear. The CDR3 totals 15 residues. V was cut by 0 bases and J by 0 bases, with 11 bases left in between. Germline lookup yields CDR1 SQVTM and CDR2 ANQGSEA. CDR3 sequence reads: CSVEDLGTPNYGYTF. CDR3 DNA sequence: TGCAGCGTTGAAGATCTTGGCACTCCTAACTATGGCTACACCTTC.

V is TRBV7-9 and J is TRBJ2-1, with D unclear. Germline CDR1 SEHNR, CDR2 FQNEAQ (reference sequence). This CDR3 has 17 residues. Trimming took off 1 base at V and 8 bases at J, with 21 bases between the two ends. The CDR3 sequence is CASSLVSRATFVDEQFF. The DNA for the CDR3 is TGTGCCAGCAGCTTAGTATCTCGCGCCACTTTTGTCGATGAGCAGTTCTTC.

In DNA form, the CDR3 reads TGTGCCAGCAACGCCCGACAGTACGAGCAGTACTTC. Its protein product is CASNARQYEQYF. This chain uses TRBV2 with TRBJ2-7; maybe TRBD1 (5 bases). The V end lost 7 bases, the J end lost 4 bases, and 11 bases lay between the germline ends. The CDR3 is 12 amino acids. In germline, CDR1 is SNHLY, CDR2 FYNNEI.

The genes are TRBV10-3 and TRBJ1-2; 7 nucleotides line up with TRBD1. Germline loops: CDR1 ENHRY, CDR2 SYGVKD. Trimming removed 11 bases from V and 8 bases from J; junction bases left unmatched: 17. There are 14 residues in the CDR3. The CDR3 loop reads CASEQGPPVEGYTF. The CDR3 region has the DNA TGTGCCTCGGAACAGGGGCCCCCTGTTGAGGGCTACACCTTC.

The genes are TRBV27 and TRBJ1-1; D not resolved. Germline CDR1 MNHEY, CDR2 SMNVEV (reference sequence). V dropped 0 bases and J dropped 5 bases, with 7 bases sitting between them. The CDR3 sequence is 13 residues long. As DNA, the CDR3 is TGTGCCAGCAGTTTATCCGAGAAAACTGAAGCTTTCTTT. Its protein is CASSLSEKTEAFF.

This clone came up a few times. V is TRBV6-4 and J is TRBJ2-3; TRBD2 matches 13 bases. V shed 6 bases and J 3 bases; nucleotides not matched to a gene: 3. The CDR3 contains 15 residues. Germline assignment: CDR1 MRHNA and CDR2 SNTAGT. The CDR3: CASRLLAGGTDTQYF. CDR3 sequence (DNA): TGTGCCAGCAGGCTACTAGCGGGAGGGACAGATACGCAGTATTTT.

The V call is TRBV27, the J call TRBJ1-5, with D perhaps matching TRBD1 (5 bases). The V end was cut by 8 bases, the J end by 1 base, with 12 bases between. Germline CDR1 is MNHEY and CDR2 is SMNVEV (reference sequence). CDR3 length: 14 residues. CDR3 sequence reads: CASQPGRSNQPQHF. For the CDR3, the DNA is TGTGCCAGCCAACCGGGACGGAGCAATCAGCCCCAGCATTTT.

The CDR3 bases are TGTGCCAGCAGTCCCGGAAACACCATATATTTT. It translates to CASSPGNTIYF. The chain uses TRBV25-1 and TRBJ1-3; unclear D gene. This CDR3 has 11 residues. Per the germline V gene, CDR1 is MGHDK and CDR2 is SYGVNS. V shed 5 bases and J shed 4 bases, with 3 bases lying between them.

The chain has TRBV19 and TRBJ1-5; 10 bases agree with TRBD1. Trimming removed 1 base from V and 6 bases from J; junction bases left unmatched: 3. CDR1 is LNHDA and CDR2 is SQIVND in the germline V gene (reference sequence). This CDR3 is built from 15 residues. CDR3 DNA: TGTGCCAGTAGTATAGGACAGGGGGCCGGTCAGCCCCAGCATTTT. This codes for CASSIGQGAGQPQHF.

The rearrangement joins TRBV9 to TRBJ2-1; 13 nucleotides align to TRBD2. The CDR3 is 15 residues long. Germline CDR1 SGDLS, CDR2 YYNGEE. J was trimmed by 9 bases and V by 2 bases; bases with no gene match: 5. CDR3 sequence reads: CASSVLLAGGSEQFF. The CDR3 nucleotides are TGTGCCAGCAGCGTTTTACTAGCGGGGGGGAGTGAGCAGTTCTTC.

V is TRBV6-6 and J is TRBJ1-2, with unresolved D. The germline gives CDR1 MNHNY, CDR2 SVGAGI (reference sequence). The CDR3 extends over 12 amino acids. Trimming pared 2 bases from V and 8 bases from J, leaving 9 bases between. The CDR3 nucleotides are TGTGCCAGCAGTTACGAAGGCCTGGGCTACACCTTC. Its translation: CASSYEGLGYTF.

The rearrangement uses TRBV2 and TRBJ2-3, with 7 bases identical to TRBD1. This CDR3 is 14 amino acids long. V shed 10 bases and J 0 bases; nucleotides not matched to a gene: 7. Germline V CDR1 and CDR2: SNHLY, FYNNEI. CDR3 nucleotide sequence: TGTGCCACCGTAACAGGGGCCAGCACAGATACGCAGTATTTT. Translation: CATVTGASTDTQYF.

Only one count was recorded for this clone. The V gene is TRBV9, the J gene TRBJ2-5, with D perhaps TRBD1 (5 bases). V was trimmed by 0 bases and J by 5 bases, leaving 14 bases between them. The CDR3 covers 15 residues. Germline loops: CDR1 SGDLS, CDR2 YYNGEE. The CDR3 is CASSVGAGPGETQYF. CDR3 sequence (DNA): TGTGCCAGCAGCGTAGGGGCAGGCCCAGGGGAGACCCAGTACTTC.

The chain recombines TRBV4-2 with TRBJ1-2; D gene unclear. The CDR3 totals 13 residues. Germline V gene lookup returns CDR1 LGHNA and CDR2 YNFKEQ. V shed 1 base and J shed 6 bases, with 9 bases lying between them. DNA for the CDR3: TGTGCCAGCAGCCAAGGCCGAAAGGATGGCTACACCTTC. As protein: CASSQGRKDGYTF.

In DNA form, the CDR3 reads TGTGCCAGTTCCCCTGGGACGGTTGTATACGAGCAGTACTTC. It codes for CASSPGTVVYEQYF. This chain uses TRBV19 with TRBJ2-7; D possibly matches TRBD1 or TRBD2 (5 bases each). The germline V gene encodes CDR1 LNHDA and CDR2 SQIVND (reference sequence). The length of the CDR3 is 14 residues. Trimming removed 8 bases at V and 4 bases at J, with 18 bases between. Together with reference TRBV19 and TRBJ2-7, the CDR3 gives the full variable domain: DGGITQSPKYLFRKEGQNVTLSCEQNLNHDAMYWYRQDPGQGLRLIYYSQIVNDFQKGDIAEGYSVSREKKESFPLTVTSAQKNPTAFYLCASSPGTVVYEQYFGPGTRLTVT.

Note on this clone: This specimen includes other DNA sequences encoding the same CDR3. CDR3 sequence: CASSRGQETQYF. CDR3 nucleotide sequence: TGTGCCAGCTCCCGGGGCCAAGAGACCCAGTACTTC. The genes are TRBV6-5 and TRBJ2-5; D might be TRBD2 (5 bases). The CDR3 consists of 12 residues. Trimming took 8 bases from V and 1 from J, leaving 8 bases between them. CDR1 MNHEY and CDR2 SVGAGI come from the germline V gene.

This clone was recorded once. The chain employs TRBV7-6 and TRBJ2-2; D is uncertain. V was clipped by 4 bases and J by 0 bases, with 15 bases between them. The CDR3 sequence is 17 residues long. The germline V gene has CDR1 SGHVS and CDR2 FNYEAQ. CDR3 region: CASSSLGWQPNTGELFF. CDR3 DNA: TGTGCCAGCAGCTCCCTTGGATGGCAGCCGAACACCGGGGAGCTGTTTTTT.

The chain joins TRBV27 to TRBJ2-7, with D maybe TRBD1 (6 bases). There are 15 residues in the CDR3. Germline-derived CDR1 and CDR2 are MNHEY and SMNVEV (reference sequence). V was cut by 5 bases and J by 0 bases, with 14 bases left in between. The CDR3 region has the DNA TGTGCCAGCAGTCCTTGGACAGATATCTCCTACGAGCAGTACTTC. It codes for CASSPWTDISYEQYF.

V and J are TRBV4-1 and TRBJ1-2; tentative D call: TRBD1 (6 bases). The CDR3 spans 18 residues. Trimming cost V 0 bases and J 9 bases, with 26 bases left between them. Germline CDR1 and CDR2: MGHRA and YSYEKL. CDR3 in amino acids: CASSQEPPGSLAGASYTF. The CDR3 DNA sequence: TGCGCCAGCAGCCAAGAGCCGCCAGGGTCCCTAGCGGGGGCTAGCTACACCTTC.

The chain links TRBV5-6 to TRBJ1-5; 9 nucleotides match TRBD1. With 0 bases clipped from V and 3 bases from J, the junction kept 4 bases outside the gene matches. CDR1 SGHDT and CDR2 YYEEEE come from the germline V gene. This CDR3 comprises 16 residues. The chain's CDR3 is CASSLEGQGYNQPQHF. The CDR3 DNA reads as TGTGCCAGCAGCTTGGAGGGACAGGGTTACAATCAGCCCCAGCATTTT.

The V gene is TRBV4-3, the J gene TRBJ2-5, with 12 bases identical to TRBD2. The trim removed 5 bases at V and 5 bases at J, leaving 6 bases unmatched. The CDR3 runs to 15 residues. Germline V CDR1 and CDR2: LGHNA, YSLEER. This CDR3 is CASSKRTSGAETQYF. As DNA, the CDR3 is TGCGCCAGCAGCAAGAGGACTAGCGGGGCGGAGACCCAGTACTTC.

This chain links TRBV19 with TRBJ2-1, with a weak D call TRBD1 (5 bases). Between the trimmed V and J ends, which lost 2 bases and 5 bases, there was a span of 19 bases. CDR3 length: 17 amino acids. Per the germline V gene, CDR1 is LNHDA and CDR2 is SQIVND (reference sequence). CDR3 protein: CASSILAGFGLDNEQFF. The CDR3 DNA reads as TGTGCCAGTAGTATACTTGCAGGGTTTGGTCTGGACAATGAGCAGTTCTTC.

This chain connects TRBV6-5 to TRBJ1-4; TRBD1 matches at 10 bases. The J segment lost 14 bases and the V segment lost 6 bases, leaving 15 bases of the junction unmatched. The CDR3 loop spans 15 amino acids. CDR1 and CDR2 from the germline V gene are MNHEY and SVGAGI. CDR3 DNA: TGTGCCAGCAGCCCGTCCGGGACAGGGGTAACAAGTCTGTTTTTT. Its protein product is CASSPSGTGVTSLFF.

The J gene is TRBJ1-2, the V gene TRBV9; perhaps TRBD1 as D (5 bases). Germline CDR1 reads SGDLS; CDR2 reads YYNGEE. The germline V and J ends were trimmed by 3 bases and 7 bases, with 19 bases remaining between them. The CDR3 extends over 15 amino acids. Here the CDR3 DNA reads TGTGCCAGCAGCGCGAACTCAGGGAGTGAGCGTGGCTACACCTTC. As protein: CASSANSGSERGYTF.

The V gene is TRBV5-1, the J gene TRBJ2-4; D is undetermined. There are 15 residues in the CDR3. Germline V gene sequence: CDR1 SGHRS, CDR2 YFSETQ. The V and J ends lost 2 bases and 2 bases respectively, with 11 bases between them. The CDR3 DNA follows: TGCGCCAGCAGCTTTTCGGAACCCTCCAAAAACATTCAGTACTTC. Translation: CASSFSEPSKNIQYF.

The V gene is TRBV15, the J gene TRBJ1-4; a weak D match, TRBD1 (6 bases). Per germline, CDR1 LNHNV and CDR2 YYDKDF (reference sequence). V gave up 7 bases and J gave up 6 bases, with 18 bases separating them. This CDR3 is 15 amino acids long. Here the CDR3 DNA reads TGTGCCACCACGGGGGGCTTGGGTAGCCATGAAAAACTGTTTTTT. Its protein product is CATTGGLGSHEKLFF.

This clone is a singleton in its sample. The chain joins TRBV6-1 to TRBJ1-2, with a possible D match to TRBD1 (6 bases). CDR1 and CDR2 (germline): MNHNS, SASEGT. The CDR3 is made up of 15 amino acids. V was cut by 6 bases and J by 3 bases, with 17 bases left in between. CDR3 sequence (DNA): TGTGCCAGCAGACCCAGGGGACTTGGGGACTATGGCTACACCTTC. Encoded protein: CASRPRGLGDYGYTF.

V usage is TRBV30 and J usage is TRBJ1-1; 9 nucleotides match TRBD1. Trimming at V came to 2 bases and at J to 5 bases, leaving 9 bases not matched to a gene. Germline V gene data show CDR1 as GTSNPN and CDR2 as SVGIG (reference sequence). The CDR3 extends over 15 amino acids. Written as DNA, the CDR3 is TGTGCCTGGAGTTCACCGGACAGGGGTCGGACTGAAGCTTTCTTT. This encodes CAWSSPDRGRTEAFF.

The V call is TRBV5-1, the J call TRBJ2-5; D ambiguous. CDR1 is SGHRS, CDR2 YFSETQ, per germline. V was trimmed by 0 bases and J by 4 bases, leaving 13 bases between them. This CDR3 is built from 15 residues. DNA for the CDR3: TGCGCCAGCAGCTTGGTGGCTCCCCCTCCAGAGACCCAGTACTTC. It yields the protein CASSLVAPPPETQYF.

The V call is TRBV7-4, the J call TRBJ2-2; tentatively, D is TRBD2 (5 bases). This CDR3 has 18 amino acids. Trimming removed 5 bases from V and 2 bases from J, with 21 bases in between. The germline gives CDR1 SGHVT, CDR2 SQSDAQ. In DNA, the CDR3 is TGTGCCAGCAGCACCCGGACTGCACCTTCCGTAAACACCGGGGAGCTGTTTTTT. It encodes CASSTRTAPSVNTGELFF.